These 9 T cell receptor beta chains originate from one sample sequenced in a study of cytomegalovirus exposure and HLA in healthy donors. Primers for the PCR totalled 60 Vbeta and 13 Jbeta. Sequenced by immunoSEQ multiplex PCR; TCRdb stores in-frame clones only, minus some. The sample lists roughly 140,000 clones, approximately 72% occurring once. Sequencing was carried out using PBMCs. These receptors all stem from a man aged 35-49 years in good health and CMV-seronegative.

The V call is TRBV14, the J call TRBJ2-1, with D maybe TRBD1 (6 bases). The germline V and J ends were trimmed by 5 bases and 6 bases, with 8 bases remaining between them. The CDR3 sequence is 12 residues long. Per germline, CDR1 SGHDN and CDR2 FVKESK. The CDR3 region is CASSLGGNEQFF. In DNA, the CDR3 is TGTGCCAGCAGCTTAGGGGGCAATGAGCAGTTCTTC. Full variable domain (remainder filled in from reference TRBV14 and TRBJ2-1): EAGVTQFPSHSVIEKGQTVTLRCDPISGHDNLYWYRRVMGKEIKFLLHFVKESKQDESGMPNNRFLAERTGGTYSTLKVQPAELEDSGVYFCASSLGGNEQFFGPGTRLTVL.

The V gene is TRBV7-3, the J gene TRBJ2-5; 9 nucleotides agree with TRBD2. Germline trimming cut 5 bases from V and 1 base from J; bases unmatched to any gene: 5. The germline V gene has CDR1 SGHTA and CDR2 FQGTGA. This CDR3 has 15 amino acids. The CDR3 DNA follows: TGTGCCAGCAGCCTAGGTAGCGGGGGCCAAGAGACCCAGTACTTC. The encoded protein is CASSLGSGGQETQYF.

CDR3 residues: CAWSESINEQFF. The CDR3 DNA reads as TGTGCCTGGAGTGAATCAATCAATGAGCAGTTCTTC. The chain combines TRBV30 with TRBJ2-1; D not resolved. Trimming took off 1 base at V and 6 bases at J, with 7 bases between the two ends. The CDR3 sequence is 12 residues long. CDR1 is GTSNPN, CDR2 SVGIG, per germline (reference sequence).

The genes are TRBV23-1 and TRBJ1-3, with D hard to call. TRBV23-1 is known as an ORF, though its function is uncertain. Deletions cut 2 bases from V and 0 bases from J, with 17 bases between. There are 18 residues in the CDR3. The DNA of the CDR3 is TGCGCCAGCAGTCAAAAGGAGGAGAGCCTAAACTCTGGAAACACCATATATTTT. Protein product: CASSQKEESLNSGNTIYF.

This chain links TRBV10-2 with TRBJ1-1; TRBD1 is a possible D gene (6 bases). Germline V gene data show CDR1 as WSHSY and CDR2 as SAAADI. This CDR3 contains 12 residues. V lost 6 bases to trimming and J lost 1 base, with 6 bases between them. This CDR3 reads CASRQGNTEAFF. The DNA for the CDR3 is TGCGCCAGCAGACAGGGGAACACTGAAGCTTTCTTT.

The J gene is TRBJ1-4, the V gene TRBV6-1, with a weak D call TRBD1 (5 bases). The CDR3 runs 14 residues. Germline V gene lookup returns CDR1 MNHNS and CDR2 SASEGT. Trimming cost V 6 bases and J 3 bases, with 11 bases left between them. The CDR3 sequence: CASRGGTANEKLFF. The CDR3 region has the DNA TGTGCCAGCAGGGGAGGGACGGCTAATGAAAAACTGTTTTTT.

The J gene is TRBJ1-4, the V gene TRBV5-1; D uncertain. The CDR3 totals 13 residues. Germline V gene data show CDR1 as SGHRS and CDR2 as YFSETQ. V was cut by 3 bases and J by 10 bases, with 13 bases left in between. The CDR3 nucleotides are TGCGCCAGCAGCTCGGACCTAGGAGGAAAACTGTTTTTT. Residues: CASSSDLGGKLFF. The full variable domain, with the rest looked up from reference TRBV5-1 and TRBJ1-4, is KAGVTQTPRYLIKTRGQQVTLSCSPISGHRSVSWYQQTPGQGLQFLFEYFSETQRNKGNFPGRFSGRQFSNSRSEMNVSTLELGDSALYLCASSSDLGGKLFFGSGTQLSVL.

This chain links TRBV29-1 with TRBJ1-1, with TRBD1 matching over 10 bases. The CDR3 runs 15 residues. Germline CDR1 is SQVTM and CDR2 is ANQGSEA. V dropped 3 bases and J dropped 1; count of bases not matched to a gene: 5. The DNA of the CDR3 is TGCAGCGTTGACCTCAGGGACAGGGGGAACACTGAAGCTTTCTTT. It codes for CSVDLRDRGNTEAFF.

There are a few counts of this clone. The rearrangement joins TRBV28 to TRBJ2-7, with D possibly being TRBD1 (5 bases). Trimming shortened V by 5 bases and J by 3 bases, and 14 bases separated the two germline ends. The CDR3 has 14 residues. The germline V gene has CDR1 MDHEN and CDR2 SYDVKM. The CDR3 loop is CASSMRQGLYEQYF. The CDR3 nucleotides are TGTGCCAGCAGTATGAGGCAGGGCCTCTACGAGCAGTACTTC.